This T cell receptor beta chain was sequenced for a study of T cells in Graves' hyperthyroidism and ophthalmopathy. Study context: Any treatment followed the collection of peripheral blood at initial diagnosis.

Authors of the study amplified TCR beta CDR3 regions from RNA transcripts. The primer set for the first-round RT-PCR of the TCR CDR3 was HTBI. MiXCR was run by TCRdb on the multiplex PCR reads, yielding one entry per CDR3 protein. The sample holds hundreds of thousands of distinct CDR3 sequences, approximately 17% seen once. The sample holds many counts of this clonotype. Uncontrolled infection, other autoimmune disease, pregnancy or lactation led to exclusion. This clonotype was obtained from a woman aged 18-29 years with Graves' ophthalmopathy. Sequenced: blood.

This CDR3 is CASSFSADNYGYTF. For the CDR3, the DNA is TGTGCCAGCAGTTTTTCTGCAGATAACTATGGCTACACCTTC. V and J are TRBV28 and TRBJ1-2, with D hard to call. V was clipped by 3 bases and J by 1 base, with 9 bases between them. CDR3 length: 14 amino acids. Germline lookup yields CDR1 MDHEN and CDR2 SYDVKM.